In its sample, the clone carrying this TCR beta chain was seen a few times. Clones were sequenced by immunoSEQ multiplex PCR, and TCRdb holds only the in-frame ones, with some missing. This repertoire shows some 87,000 clones, around 96% found once; its top ten account for about 1%. The data belong to a study of T cell changes during pregnancy in multiple sclerosis. Germline V gene lookup returns CDR1 SEHNR and CDR2 FQNEAQ (reference sequence). CDR3 length: 15 residues. V lost 4 bases and J lost 6, with 19 bases in between. The TCR originated in a female donor with multiple sclerosis, enrolled in a pregnancy study. Source: peripheral blood, taken in the second trimester of pregnancy. The genes are TRBV7-9 and TRBJ2-7, with D maybe TRBD2 (7 bases). CDR3: CASSSSGGGSGEQYF. The CDR3 DNA follows: TGTGCCAGCAGCTCGAGTGGGGGGGGCTCGGGCGAGCAGTACTTC.